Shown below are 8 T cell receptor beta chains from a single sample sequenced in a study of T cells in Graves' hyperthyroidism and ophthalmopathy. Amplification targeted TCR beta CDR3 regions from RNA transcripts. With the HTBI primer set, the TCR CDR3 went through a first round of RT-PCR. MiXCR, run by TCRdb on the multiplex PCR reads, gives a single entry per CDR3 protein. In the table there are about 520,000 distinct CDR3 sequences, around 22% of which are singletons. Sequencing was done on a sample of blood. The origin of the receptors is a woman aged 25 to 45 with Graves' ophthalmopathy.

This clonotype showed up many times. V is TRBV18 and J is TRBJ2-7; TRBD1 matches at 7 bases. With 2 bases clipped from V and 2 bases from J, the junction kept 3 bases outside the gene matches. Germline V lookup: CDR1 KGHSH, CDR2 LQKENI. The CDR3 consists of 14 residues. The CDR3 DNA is TGTGCCAGCTCACCAACCGGGACAGCCTACGAGCAGTACTTC. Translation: CASSPTGTAYEQYF.

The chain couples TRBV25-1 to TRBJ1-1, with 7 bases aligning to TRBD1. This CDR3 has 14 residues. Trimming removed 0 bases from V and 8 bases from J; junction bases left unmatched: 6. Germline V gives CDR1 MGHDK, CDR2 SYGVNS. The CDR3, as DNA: TGTGCCAGCAGTGAATATGACAGGGCTACGGAAGCTTTCTTT. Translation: CASSEYDRATEAFF.

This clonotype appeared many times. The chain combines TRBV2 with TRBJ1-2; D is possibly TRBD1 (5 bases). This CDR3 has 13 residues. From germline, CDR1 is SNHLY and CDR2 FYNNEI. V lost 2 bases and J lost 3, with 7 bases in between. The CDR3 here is CASSERDDYGYTF. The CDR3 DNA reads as TGTGCCAGCAGTGAAAGGGACGACTATGGCTACACCTTC. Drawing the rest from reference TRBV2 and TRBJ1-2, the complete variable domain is EPEVTQTPSHQVTQMGQEVILRCVPISNHLYFYWYRQILGQKVEFLVSFYNNEISEKSEIFDDQFSVERPDGSNFTLKIRSTKLEDSAMYFCASSERDDYGYTFGSGTRLTVV.

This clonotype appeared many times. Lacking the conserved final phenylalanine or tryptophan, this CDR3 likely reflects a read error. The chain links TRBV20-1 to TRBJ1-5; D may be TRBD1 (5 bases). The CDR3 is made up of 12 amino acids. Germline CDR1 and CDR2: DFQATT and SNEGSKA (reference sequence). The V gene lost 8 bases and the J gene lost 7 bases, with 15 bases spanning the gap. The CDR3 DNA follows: TGCAGTTCGAACCGGGACGGGCAGCCCCAGCATTCT. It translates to CSSNRDGQPQHS.

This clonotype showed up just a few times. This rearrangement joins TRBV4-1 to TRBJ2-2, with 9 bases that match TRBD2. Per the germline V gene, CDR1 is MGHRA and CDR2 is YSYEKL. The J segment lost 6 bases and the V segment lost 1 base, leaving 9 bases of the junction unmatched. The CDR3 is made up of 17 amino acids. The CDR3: CASSQVRGSGGSGELFF. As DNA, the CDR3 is TGCGCCAGCAGCCAAGTCAGAGGGAGCGGGGGGTCCGGGGAGCTGTTTTTT.

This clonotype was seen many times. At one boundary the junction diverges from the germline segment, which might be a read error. CDR3 region: CSAERGGETQYF. DNA of the CDR3: TGCAGCGCTGAACGGGGGGGCGAGACCCAGTACTTC. The V call is TRBV29-1, the J call TRBJ2-5, with 8 positions matching TRBD2. CDR1 is SQVTM, CDR2 ANQGSEA, per germline. The CDR3 is 12 amino acids.

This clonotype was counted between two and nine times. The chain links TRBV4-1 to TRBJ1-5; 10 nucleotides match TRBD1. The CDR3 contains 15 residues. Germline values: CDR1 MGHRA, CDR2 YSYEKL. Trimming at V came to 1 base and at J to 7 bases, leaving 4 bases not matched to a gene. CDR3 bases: TGCGCCAGCAGCCAAGGGGACAGGGGAAGGCAGCCCCAGCATTTT. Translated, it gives CASSQGDRGRQPQHF.

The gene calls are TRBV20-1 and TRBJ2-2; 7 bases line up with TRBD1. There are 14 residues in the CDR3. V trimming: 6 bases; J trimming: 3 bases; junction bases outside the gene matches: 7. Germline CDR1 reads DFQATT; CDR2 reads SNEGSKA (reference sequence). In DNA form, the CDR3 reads TGCAGTGCCCGACAGGGAACGCACACCGGGGAGCTGTTTTTT. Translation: CSARQGTHTGELFF.